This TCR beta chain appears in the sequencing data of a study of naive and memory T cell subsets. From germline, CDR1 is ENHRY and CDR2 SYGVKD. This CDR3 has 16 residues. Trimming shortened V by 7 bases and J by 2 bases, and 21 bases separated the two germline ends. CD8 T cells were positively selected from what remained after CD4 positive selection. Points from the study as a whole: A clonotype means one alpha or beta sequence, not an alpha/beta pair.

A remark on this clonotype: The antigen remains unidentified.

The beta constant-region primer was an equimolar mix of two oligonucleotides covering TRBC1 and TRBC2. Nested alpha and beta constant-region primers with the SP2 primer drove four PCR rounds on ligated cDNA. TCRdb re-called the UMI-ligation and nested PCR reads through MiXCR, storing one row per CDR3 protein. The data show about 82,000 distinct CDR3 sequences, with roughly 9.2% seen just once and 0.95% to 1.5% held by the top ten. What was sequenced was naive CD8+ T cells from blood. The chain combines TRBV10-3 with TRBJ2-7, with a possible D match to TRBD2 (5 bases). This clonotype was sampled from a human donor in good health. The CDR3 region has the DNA TGTGCCATCACTGACCGCGAGTTAGCGCTAACCTACGAGCAGTACTTC. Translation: CAITDRELALTYEQYF.